The table lists the clone carrying this T cell receptor (beta chain) with a count of one. Its antigen is not identified. This sample stems from a study of T cell responses to AZD1222 COVID-19 vaccine. The study's findings and limits: Baseline seropositives among AZD1222 recipients totaled only 5 or 6. Vaccine-associated CD4 TCRs spanned spike, dominant at 160-218 and 743-854.

The data were produced by immunoSEQ multiplex PCR, yet TCRdb's version contains in-frame clones alone and is incomplete. The table shows some 80,000 clones, with roughly 80% occurring only once. Sequencing used peripheral blood, obtained 28 days after the second dose of the MenACWY control vaccine. This receptor was taken from an adult who received the MenACWY meningococcal vaccine as a control.

The CDR3 sequence: CASSLMTDTEAFF. CDR3 sequence (DNA): TGTGCCAGCAGCTTGATGACCGACACTGAAGCTTTCTTT. The J gene is TRBJ1-1, the V gene TRBV5-4; D is unclear. V was shortened by 1 base and J by 3 bases, with 7 bases between the two germline ends. Germline V gives CDR1 SGHNT, CDR2 YYREEE (reference sequence). This CDR3 spans 13 amino acids.